A single sample gave rise to the 15 T cell receptor beta chains below, sequenced in a study of identical twins. TCRdb reanalysed the 5' RACE reads using MiXCR and keeps one entry per CDR3 protein. The data contain around 500,000 distinct CDR3 sequences, around 14% of them singletons. The data were also submitted as part of a second study, on yellow fever vaccine responses in identical twins.

The source material was CD4+ T cells sorted from blood. Receptor source: a young woman in good health.

The V gene is TRBV6-5, the J gene TRBJ2-7; 8 nucleotides line up with TRBD1. CDR1 is MNHEY, CDR2 SVGAGI, per germline. The trim removed 4 bases at V and 2 bases at J, leaving 13 bases unmatched. CDR3 length equals 17 residues. This CDR3 reads CASSSGQGRGFTYEQYF. In DNA form, the CDR3 reads TGTGCCAGCAGTTCAGGACAGGGAAGGGGATTTACCTACGAGCAGTACTTC.

This clonotype showed up just a few times. The CDR3 DNA reads TGTGCCAGCAGCGTCCTCACCGGGGAGCTGTTTTTT. This translates into CASSVLTGELFF. The gene calls are TRBV2 and TRBJ2-2; D remains ambiguous. V lost 6 bases to trimming and J lost 4 bases, with 6 bases between them. The CDR3 is 12 amino acids. Germline V CDR1 and CDR2: SNHLY, FYNNEI.

The chain is built from TRBV7-9 and TRBJ2-1, with TRBD2 matching 9 bases. Germline assignment: CDR1 SEHNR and CDR2 FQNEAQ (reference sequence). Trimming took 4 bases from V and 8 from J; bases not matched to a gene: 9. This CDR3 is built from 15 residues. CDR3 sequence: CASSSRGLAIDEQFF. CDR3 nucleotides: TGTGCCAGCAGCTCACGCGGACTAGCGATCGATGAGCAGTTCTTC.

The CDR3 loop reads CASSRSVADTQYF. CDR3 nucleotide sequence: TGTGCCAGCAGCCGAAGCGTCGCAGATACGCAGTATTTT. The V and J genes are TRBV7-9 and TRBJ2-3, with no clear D. This CDR3 is built from 13 residues. Trimming took off 5 bases at V and 4 bases at J, with 10 bases between the two ends. Germline V gene sequence: CDR1 SEHNR, CDR2 FQNEAQ (reference sequence).

This clonotype was picked up a small number of times. This sequence joins TRBV10-3 and TRBJ2-3; 9 bases line up with TRBD2. J was trimmed by 6 bases and V by 10 bases; bases with no gene match: 11. This CDR3 has 14 residues. CDR1 and CDR2 from the germline V gene are ENHRY and SYGVKD. In DNA, the CDR3 is TGTGCCACCCACGCAGCGGGGGGCGCCGATACGCAGTATTTT. This sequence encodes CATHAAGGADTQYF.

There are a few counts of this clonotype. V usage is TRBV12-3 or TRBV12-4 and J usage is TRBJ2-7, with 10 nucleotides matching TRBD2. The CDR3 length is 15 residues. Losses at the gene ends were 3 bases for V and 6 bases for J; bases not matched to a gene: 8. The DNA for the CDR3 is TGTGCCAGCAGTTTCAGAGAGCGGGGGGGCCCCGAGCAGTACTTC. Encoded protein: CASSFRERGGPEQYF.

This chain joins TRBV11-2 and TRBJ2-2; 11 nucleotides align to TRBD2. J was trimmed by 5 bases and V by 3 bases; bases with no gene match: 8. The CDR3 spans 17 residues. From germline, CDR1 is SGHAT and CDR2 FQNNGV. The CDR3 loop is CASSLVSGRAWTGELFF. The CDR3 region has the DNA TGTGCCAGCAGCTTGGTTAGCGGGAGGGCCTGGACCGGGGAGCTGTTTTTT.

The chain combines TRBV20-1 with TRBJ2-7, with TRBD1 matching 8 bases. Germline CDR1 and CDR2: DFQATT and SNEGSKA (reference sequence). Trimming at V came to 6 bases and at J to 6 bases, leaving 10 bases not matched to a gene. This CDR3 spans 13 amino acids. CDR3 loop: CSAPGTGLFEQYF. Here the CDR3 DNA reads TGCAGTGCGCCCGGGACAGGATTGTTCGAGCAGTACTTC.

This rearrangement joins TRBV20-1 to TRBJ2-5; D may be TRBD2 (5 bases). The CDR3 has 14 residues. Germline lookup yields CDR1 DFQATT and CDR2 SNEGSKA (reference sequence). Trimming cost V 4 bases and J 5 bases, with 17 bases left between them. CDR3 bases: TGCAGTGCTATCCTCGGGGTGACGGTTGAGACCCAGTACTTC. This encodes CSAILGVTVETQYF.

In this sample, this clonotype turned up many times. V usage is TRBV25-1 and J usage is TRBJ2-1; 8 positions agree with TRBD1. After removal of 4 bases from V and 3 bases from J, the junction contained 5 bases not matched to a gene. This CDR3 spans 15 amino acids. Looked up from germline, CDR1 is MGHDK and CDR2 is SYGVNS. CDR3: CASSVRTGYYNEQFF. In nucleotides, the CDR3 is TGTGCCAGCAGTGTACGGACAGGGTACTACAATGAGCAGTTCTTC.

This rearrangement joins TRBV4-3 to TRBJ1-1; D call uncertain. The CDR3 loop spans 16 amino acids. Germline CDR1 reads LGHNA; CDR2 reads YSLEER. Trimming cost V 0 bases and J 0 bases, with 11 bases left between them. CDR3 bases: TGCGCCAGCAGCCAAGATTCCTGGGCGGTGAACACTGAAGCTTTCTTT. Translated, it gives CASSQDSWAVNTEAFF.

A few counts support this clonotype. A much larger clonotype is one base distant, so this may be a read error. The CDR3 carries no conserved terminal phenylalanine or tryptophan, so it likely arises from a read error. The V call is TRBV15, the J call TRBJ2-7, with a weak D call TRBD1 (6 bases). The V end lost 1 base, the J end lost 3 bases, and 10 bases lay between the germline ends. CDR3 length equals 14 residues. Germline V gene lookup returns CDR1 LNHNV and CDR2 YYDKDF (reference sequence). The CDR3 DNA reads TGTGCCACCAGCAGAGCCTCACAGGGCTACGAGCAGTACCTC. Protein sequence: CATSRASQGYEQYL.

CDR3 bases: TGCAGCGTTGCTTTGGGGGCTATCACAGATACGCAGTATTTT. It yields the protein CSVALGAITDTQYF. The chain couples TRBV29-1 to TRBJ2-3; perhaps TRBD1 as D (6 bases). Deletions cut 4 bases from V and 2 bases from J, with 13 bases between. This CDR3 has 14 amino acids. Germline CDR1 SQVTM, CDR2 ANQGSEA.

The chain carries TRBV27 and TRBJ2-1; possible D gene TRBD2, 6 bases. CDR3 length: 14 amino acids. Trimming took 4 bases from V and 12 from J, leaving 19 bases between them. Germline CDR1 and CDR2: MNHEY and SMNVEV (reference sequence). In DNA, the CDR3 is TGTGCCAGCAGTTCACGGGGGAGGCTAAACGGGCAGTTCTTC. Its translation: CASSSRGRLNGQFF.

This clonotype was observed at least ten times. CDR3 DNA: TGTGCCAGCAGCACGGGGACTAGCGGGGGAAATGAGCAGTTCTTC. It specifies CASSTGTSGGNEQFF. The rearrangement uses TRBV7-3 and TRBJ2-1; 14 bases match TRBD2. The V segment lost 5 bases and the J segment 7 bases; nucleotides outside the gene matches: 4. Germline CDR1 and CDR2: SGHTA and FQGTGA. The CDR3 has 15 residues.